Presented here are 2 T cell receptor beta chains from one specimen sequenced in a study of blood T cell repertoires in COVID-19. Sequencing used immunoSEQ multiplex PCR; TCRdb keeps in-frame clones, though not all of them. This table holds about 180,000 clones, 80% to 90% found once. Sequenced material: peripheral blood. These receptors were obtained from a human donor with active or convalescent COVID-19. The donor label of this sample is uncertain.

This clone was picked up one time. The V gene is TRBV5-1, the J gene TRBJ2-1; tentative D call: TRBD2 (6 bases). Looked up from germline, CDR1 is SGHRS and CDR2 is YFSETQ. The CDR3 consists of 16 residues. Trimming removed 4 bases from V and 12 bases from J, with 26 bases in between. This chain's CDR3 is CASSQGVGGTESWQFF. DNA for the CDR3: TGCGCCAGCAGCCAAGGTGTAGGAGGGACTGAAAGTTGGCAGTTCTTC.

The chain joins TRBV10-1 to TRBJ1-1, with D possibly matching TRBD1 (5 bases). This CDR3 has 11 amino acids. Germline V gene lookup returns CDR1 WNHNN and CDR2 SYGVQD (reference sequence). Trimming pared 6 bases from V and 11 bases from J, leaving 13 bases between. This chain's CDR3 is CASRGGDKAFF. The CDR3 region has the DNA TGCGCCAGCAGGGGGGGTGACAAGGCTTTCTTT.